Below, 23 T cell receptor beta chains from the same sample are listed, as sequenced in a study of CD8+ T cells in alopecia areata. Treatment reported: oral pan-JAK inhibitor, 5-10 mg twice daily. Sequencing relied on a cDNA template that was reverse transcribed from extracted RNA. Profiling relied on immunoSEQ multiplex PCR, and the TCRdb table lists in-frame clones only, not all of them. The sample holds approximately 280,000 clones, roughly 64% seen once. This sample comprised CD4+ T cells sorted from blood, obtained at week 24, from a patient treated with tofacitinib. The receptors originated from a human donor with alopecia areata.

The CDR3 region has the DNA TGTGCCTGGAGACTCACAGATACGCAGTATTTT. It specifies CAWRLTDTQYF. The chain carries TRBV30 and TRBJ2-3, with D unresolved. V lost 3 bases and J 2 bases, leaving 3 bases between the germline ends. This CDR3 contains 11 residues. Germline V gene lookup returns CDR1 GTSNPN and CDR2 SVGIG (reference sequence).

This clone was found a few times. The chain combines TRBV23-1 with TRBJ2-1, with 9 bases matching TRBD2. Being an ORF, TRBV23-1 has a function that is uncertain. The CDR3 is 15 amino acids. The J segment lost 7 bases and the V segment lost 4 bases, leaving 8 bases of the junction unmatched. CDR3 protein: CASSPPGLATNEQFF. DNA for the CDR3: TGCGCCAGCAGTCCACCGGGACTAGCTACGAATGAGCAGTTCTTC.

In DNA form, the CDR3 reads TGTGCCAGCAGCTTAGCGGGCTCGGCTACCGGGGAGACCCAGTACTTC. Protein sequence: CASSLAGSATGETQYF. V is TRBV7-2 and J is TRBJ2-5; D not resolved. V was cut by 0 bases and J by 5 bases, with 16 bases left in between. There are 16 residues in the CDR3. Germline CDR1 is SGHTA and CDR2 is FQGNSA.

The CDR3 region has the DNA TGCGCCAGCAGCCAAGCTAAAGGGACTAGCGATAGCACAGATACGCAGTATTTT. Translated: CASSQAKGTSDSTDTQYF. The chain couples TRBV4-1 to TRBJ2-3; 10 bases line up with TRBD2. Germline values: CDR1 MGHRA, CDR2 YSYEKL. This CDR3 region has 18 residues. Trimming cost V 1 base and J 0 bases; bases outside gene matches: 7.

In its sample, this clone was seen a few times. The chain uses TRBV6-5 and TRBJ2-3; D is possibly TRBD2 (7 bases). The CDR3 is 16 residues long. Germline CDR1 is MNHEY and CDR2 is SVGAGI. Between the trimmed V and J ends, which lost 2 bases and 3 bases, there was a span of 15 bases. The CDR3 region has the DNA TGTGCCAGCAGTTACCTGTCTGGGGGGGCAACAGATACGCAGTATTTT. This codes for CASSYLSGGATDTQYF.

The CDR3 is CASSQDEGLAGGPQYF. CDR3 bases: TGTGCCAGCAGCCAAGATGAAGGACTAGCGGGGGGGCCCCAGTACTTC. The gene calls are TRBV4-2 and TRBJ2-5; TRBD2 matches at 15 bases. This CDR3 comprises 16 residues. CDR1 LGHNA and CDR2 YNFKEQ come from the germline V gene. V gave up 0 bases and J gave up 9 bases; unmatched junction bases: 5.

V gene TRBV30 combines with J gene TRBJ1-2; the D is unclear. V lost 5 bases, J lost 2 bases, and 6 bases lay in between. The CDR3 has 11 residues. The germline V gene encodes CDR1 GTSNPN and CDR2 SVGIG (reference sequence). In DNA, the CDR3 is TGTGCCTGGCAGTTAAACTATGGCTACACCTTC. Its translation: CAWQLNYGYTF.

This chain uses TRBV11-2 with TRBJ1-1, with D possibly being TRBD1 (6 bases). There are 12 residues in the CDR3. Trimming took off 3 bases at V and 10 bases at J, with 12 bases between the two ends. Looked up from germline, CDR1 is SGHAT and CDR2 is FQNNGV. In nucleotides, the CDR3 is TGTGCCAGCAGCTTTCCCGGGACAATAGCTTTCTTT. Its translation: CASSFPGTIAFF.

This clone was seen only a few times. CDR3 sequence: CASSRQGALDTQYF. The CDR3 DNA is TGTGCCAGCAGCCGACAGGGGGCTTTAGATACGCAGTATTTT. J is TRBJ2-3 and V is TRBV6-5; 10 bases map to TRBD1. Germline V CDR1 and CDR2: MNHEY, SVGAGI. With V trimmed by 6 bases and J by 5 bases, 5 bases remained unmatched. CDR3 size: 14 residues.

The chain combines TRBV30 with TRBJ1-1; D is perhaps TRBD1 (6 bases). The germline CDR1 and CDR2 sequences are GTSNPN and SVGIG (reference sequence). The length of the CDR3 is 14 residues. Trimming shortened V by 4 bases and J by 4 bases, and 16 bases separated the two germline ends. The CDR3 is CAWTLQGRGTEAFF. CDR3 in DNA: TGTGCCTGGACCCTCCAGGGGAGGGGCACTGAAGCTTTCTTT.

The chain recombines TRBV30 with TRBJ1-3; D ambiguous. Germline lookup yields CDR1 GTSNPN and CDR2 SVGIG (reference sequence). The CDR3 sequence is 12 residues long. V was clipped by 5 bases and J by 4 bases, with 9 bases between them. CDR3 DNA sequence: TGTGCCTGGCCCCGGCCGGGAAACACCATATATTTT. Translating gives CAWPRPGNTIYF. Based on the CDR3 plus reference TRBV30 and TRBJ1-3, the full variable domain is SQTIHQWPATLVQPVGSPLSLECTVEGTSNPNLYWYRQAAGRGLQLLFYSVGIGQISSEVPQNLSASRPQDRQFILSSKKLLLSDSGFYLCAWPRPGNTIYFGEGSWLTVV.

The chain links TRBV7-2 to TRBJ1-6; 8 bases align to TRBD1. CDR3 length: 16 residues. Germline-derived CDR1 and CDR2 are SGHTA and FQGNSA. The J segment lost 7 bases and the V segment lost 2 bases, leaving 7 bases of the junction unmatched. The CDR3 loop reads CASSLQGASGNSPLHF. The CDR3 nucleotides are TGTGCCAGCAGCTTACAGGGGGCGTCGGGGAATTCACCCCTCCACTTT.

The table lists this clone with a few counts. The rearrangement links TRBV6-5 to TRBJ2-7; D may be TRBD2 (6 bases). This CDR3 has 14 amino acids. Trimming pared 4 bases from V and 5 bases from J, leaving 15 bases between. Germline CDR1 MNHEY, CDR2 SVGAGI. The CDR3 loop reads CASSSLGGFHEQYF. CDR3 coding DNA: TGTGCCAGCAGTTCGCTCGGGGGATTCCACGAGCAGTACTTC.

The chain has TRBV12-5 and TRBJ2-1; perhaps D is TRBD1 or TRBD2 (5 bases each). Trimming left V 5 bases short and J 6 bases short, with 11 bases between. The CDR3 extends over 13 amino acids. Germline lookup yields CDR1 LGHNT and CDR2 FRNRAP. For the CDR3, the DNA is TGTGCTAGTGGTATCGGGACCTCCAATGAGCAGTTCTTC. Residues: CASGIGTSNEQFF.

This rearrangement joins TRBV15 to TRBJ2-3; tentatively, D is TRBD2 (5 bases). Germline loops: CDR1 LNHNV, CDR2 YYDKDF (reference sequence). V was shortened by 2 bases and J by 4 bases, with 13 bases between the two germline ends. The CDR3 is made up of 15 amino acids. The CDR3 region is CATSRFEREADTQYF. CDR3 in DNA: TGTGCCACCAGCAGATTTGAGAGGGAAGCAGATACGCAGTATTTT.

The chain carries TRBV27 and TRBJ2-7; D might be TRBD1 (6 bases). V lost 8 bases to trimming and J lost 4 bases, with 18 bases between them. This CDR3 is 14 amino acids long. Germline CDR1 MNHEY, CDR2 SMNVEV (reference sequence). The CDR3 DNA follows: TGTGCCAGCCAACACTTGGCAGGGGAGTACGAGCAGTACTTC. Translated, it gives CASQHLAGEYEQYF.

As for this clone: This specimen includes other DNA sequences encoding the same CDR3. The chain joins TRBV6-1 to TRBJ1-5, with 7 nucleotides matching TRBD1. Germline lookup yields CDR1 MNHNS and CDR2 SASEGT. This CDR3 has 13 residues. V shed 4 bases, J shed 6 bases, and the junction held 3 bases outside the gene matches. CDR3 nucleotide sequence: TGTGCCAGCAGTGGGACAGGCGGTCAGCCCCAGCATTTT. It codes for CASSGTGGQPQHF.

The chain carries TRBV28 and TRBJ2-7; D ambiguous. Germline CDR1 and CDR2: MDHEN and SYDVKM. The V end was cut by 7 bases, the J end by 3 bases, with 10 bases between. This CDR3 comprises 12 residues. The CDR3 spells CASTRRNYEQYF. The CDR3 region has the DNA TGTGCCAGCACCCGGAGAAACTACGAGCAGTACTTC.

In its sample, this clone was seen once. The J gene is TRBJ2-1, the V gene TRBV29-1, with 16 bases identical to TRBD2. V lost 5 bases to trimming and J lost 9 bases; unmatched junction nucleotides: 7. This CDR3 comprises 15 residues. Germline lookup yields CDR1 SQVTM and CDR2 ANQGSEA. CDR3 bases: TGCAGCGTTCTTGGGACTAGCGGGGGGGGAAGTGAGCAGTTCTTC. As protein: CSVLGTSGGGSEQFF.

Comment on this clone: One end of the junction varies from germline; a read error may be responsible. The chain is built from TRBV5-4 and TRBJ1-1; a possible D gene is TRBD1 (5 bases). The CDR3 loop spans 13 amino acids. In germline, CDR1 is SGHNT, CDR2 YYREEE (reference sequence). CDR3 sequence (DNA): TGCGCCAGCAGCAGTCGACAGACAACTGAAGCTTTCTTT. Translating it yields CASSSRQTTEAFF.

This clone has more than one count but fewer than ten. This chain links TRBV5-6 with TRBJ1-5; D not resolved. The CDR3 is 12 amino acids. From germline, CDR1 is SGHDT and CDR2 YYEEEE. The V gene lost 0 bases and the J gene lost 6 bases, with 4 bases spanning the gap. The CDR3 protein is CASSLGAQPQHF. The CDR3, as DNA: TGTGCCAGCAGCTTGGGGGCTCAGCCCCAGCATTTT.

The chain carries TRBV6-5 and TRBJ1-4; TRBD1 might be the D (5 bases). The germline V and J ends were trimmed by 2 bases and 8 bases, with 12 bases remaining between them. Germline loops: CDR1 MNHEY, CDR2 SVGAGI. The CDR3 loop spans 14 amino acids. The DNA for the CDR3 is TGTGCCAGCAGTTACCTCCAGGGTCGGGAAAAACTGTTTTTT. Translating gives CASSYLQGREKLFF.

The chain carries TRBV27 and TRBJ1-2; 8 bases agree with TRBD1. In germline, CDR1 is MNHEY, CDR2 SMNVEV (reference sequence). With 6 bases clipped from V and 6 bases from J, the junction kept 6 bases outside the gene matches. The CDR3 totals 13 residues. The CDR3 here is CASRMTGVDGYTF. As DNA, the CDR3 is TGTGCCAGCAGAATGACAGGGGTGGATGGCTACACCTTC.